This T cell receptor (beta chain) was recorded in a study of OX40 agonist ivuxolimab in advanced cancers. The table came from immunoSEQ multiplex PCR; TCRdb's copy has only in-frame clones and leaves some out. In the table there are tens of thousands of clones, about 88% of which are singletons. Notes on this clone: Its matching antigen is unknown.

Germline lookup yields CDR1 MNHNY and CDR2 SVGAGI (reference sequence). Trimming cost V 11 bases and J 4 bases; bases outside gene matches: 12. The CDR3 runs to 14 residues. Study results and limitations: Clonal expansion was seen in CD4+ and CD8+ blood T cells by week 6 at 0.1 to 3.0 mg/kg. Which antigen the expanded peripheral T cells recognized is unknown.

This sequence joins TRBV6-6 and TRBJ2-3; 7 bases align to TRBD2. Sample: CD4+ or CD8+ T cells sorted from blood, taken in a trial of the OX40 agonist ivuxolimab. The receptor was isolated from an adult with an advanced solid tumor such as melanoma, head and neck, liver or kidney cancer. CDR3 bases: TGTGCCGGGGGGAGGGGCTTCCGGCCAGATACGCAGTATTTT. This translates into CAGGRGFRPDTQYF.